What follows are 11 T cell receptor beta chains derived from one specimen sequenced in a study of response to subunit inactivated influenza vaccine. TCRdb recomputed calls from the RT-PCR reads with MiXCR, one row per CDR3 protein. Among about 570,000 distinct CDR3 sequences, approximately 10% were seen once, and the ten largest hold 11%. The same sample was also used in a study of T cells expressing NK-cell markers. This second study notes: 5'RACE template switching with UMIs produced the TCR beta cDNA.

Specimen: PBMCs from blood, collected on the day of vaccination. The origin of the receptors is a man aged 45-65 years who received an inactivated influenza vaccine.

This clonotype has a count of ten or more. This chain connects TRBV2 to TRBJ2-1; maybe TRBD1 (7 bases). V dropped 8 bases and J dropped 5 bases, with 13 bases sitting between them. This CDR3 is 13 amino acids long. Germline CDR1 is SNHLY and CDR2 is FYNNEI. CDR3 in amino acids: CASGRDRNNEQFF. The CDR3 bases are TGTGCCAGCGGGCGGGACAGAAACAATGAGCAGTTCTTC.

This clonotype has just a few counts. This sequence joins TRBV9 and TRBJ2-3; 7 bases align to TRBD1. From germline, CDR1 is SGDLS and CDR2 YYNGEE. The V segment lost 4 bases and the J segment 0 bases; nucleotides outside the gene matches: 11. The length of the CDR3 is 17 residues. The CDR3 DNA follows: TGTGCCAGCAGCCCAAGACAGGGACCAACTAGCACAGATACGCAGTATTTT. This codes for CASSPRQGPTSTDTQYF.

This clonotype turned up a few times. The CDR3 DNA sequence: TGCAGCGTTGGAGGGACAGGGGTGGTCAATGAGCAGTTCTTC. Translated, it gives CSVGGTGVVNEQFF. The genes are TRBV29-1 and TRBJ2-1; the match to TRBD1 covers 10 bases. Germline V gene sequence: CDR1 SQVTM, CDR2 ANQGSEA. The CDR3 consists of 14 residues. V lost 4 bases to trimming and J lost 6 bases; unmatched junction nucleotides: 6.

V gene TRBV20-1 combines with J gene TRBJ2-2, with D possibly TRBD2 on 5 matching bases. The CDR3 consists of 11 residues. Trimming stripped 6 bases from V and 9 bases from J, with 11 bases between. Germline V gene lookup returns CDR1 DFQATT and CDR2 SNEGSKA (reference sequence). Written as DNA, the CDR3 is TGCAGTGCCGGATTCGGGAGGGAGCTGTTTTTT. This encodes CSAGFGRELFF.

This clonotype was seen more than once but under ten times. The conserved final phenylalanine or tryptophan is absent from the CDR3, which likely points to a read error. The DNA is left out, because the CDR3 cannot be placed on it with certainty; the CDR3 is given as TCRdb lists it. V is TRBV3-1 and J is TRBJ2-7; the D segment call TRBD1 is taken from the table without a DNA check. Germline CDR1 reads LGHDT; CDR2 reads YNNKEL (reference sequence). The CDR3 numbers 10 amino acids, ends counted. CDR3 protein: CASSLLGQTD.

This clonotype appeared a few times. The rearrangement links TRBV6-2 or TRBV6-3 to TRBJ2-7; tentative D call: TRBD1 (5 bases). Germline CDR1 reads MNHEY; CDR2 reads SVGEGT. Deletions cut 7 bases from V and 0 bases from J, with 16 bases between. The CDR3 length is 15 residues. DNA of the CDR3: TGTGCCAGCACCAGGGCAGGCAATCCCTCCTACGAGCAGTACTTC. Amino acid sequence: CASTRAGNPSYEQYF.

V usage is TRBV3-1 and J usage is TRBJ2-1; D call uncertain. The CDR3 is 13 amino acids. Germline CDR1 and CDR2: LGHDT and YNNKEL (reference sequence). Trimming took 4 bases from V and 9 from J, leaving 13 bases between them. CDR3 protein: CASSPRLVAEQFF. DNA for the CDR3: TGTGCCAGCAGCCCTCGGTTGGTGGCTGAGCAGTTCTTC.

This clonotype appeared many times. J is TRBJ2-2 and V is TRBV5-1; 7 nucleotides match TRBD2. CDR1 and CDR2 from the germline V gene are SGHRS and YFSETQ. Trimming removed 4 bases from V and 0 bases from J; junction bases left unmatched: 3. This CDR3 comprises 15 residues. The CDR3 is CASSSTSANTGELFF. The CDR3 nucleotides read TGCGCCAGCAGCAGCACTAGCGCGAACACCGGGGAGCTGTTTTTT.

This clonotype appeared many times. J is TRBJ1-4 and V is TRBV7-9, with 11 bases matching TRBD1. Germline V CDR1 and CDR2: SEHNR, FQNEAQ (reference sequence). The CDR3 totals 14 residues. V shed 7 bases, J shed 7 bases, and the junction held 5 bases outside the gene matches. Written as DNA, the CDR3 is TGTGCCAGCACCTACGGACAGGGGGCTGAAAAACTGTTTTTT. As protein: CASTYGQGAEKLFF.

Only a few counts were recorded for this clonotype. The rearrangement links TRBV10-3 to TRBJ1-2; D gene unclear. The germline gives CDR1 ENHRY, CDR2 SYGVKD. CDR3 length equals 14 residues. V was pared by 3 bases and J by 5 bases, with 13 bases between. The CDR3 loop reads CAISDSLQLYGYTF. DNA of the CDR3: TGTGCCATCAGTGATTCGTTACAGCTATATGGCTACACCTTC.

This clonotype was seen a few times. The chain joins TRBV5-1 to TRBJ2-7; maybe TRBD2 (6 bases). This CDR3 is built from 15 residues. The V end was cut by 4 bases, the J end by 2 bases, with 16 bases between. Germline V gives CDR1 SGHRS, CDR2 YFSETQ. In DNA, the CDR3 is TGCGCCAGCAGCGCCTCCACGGGAGCCCCCTACGAGCAGTACTTC. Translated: CASSASTGAPYEQYF.